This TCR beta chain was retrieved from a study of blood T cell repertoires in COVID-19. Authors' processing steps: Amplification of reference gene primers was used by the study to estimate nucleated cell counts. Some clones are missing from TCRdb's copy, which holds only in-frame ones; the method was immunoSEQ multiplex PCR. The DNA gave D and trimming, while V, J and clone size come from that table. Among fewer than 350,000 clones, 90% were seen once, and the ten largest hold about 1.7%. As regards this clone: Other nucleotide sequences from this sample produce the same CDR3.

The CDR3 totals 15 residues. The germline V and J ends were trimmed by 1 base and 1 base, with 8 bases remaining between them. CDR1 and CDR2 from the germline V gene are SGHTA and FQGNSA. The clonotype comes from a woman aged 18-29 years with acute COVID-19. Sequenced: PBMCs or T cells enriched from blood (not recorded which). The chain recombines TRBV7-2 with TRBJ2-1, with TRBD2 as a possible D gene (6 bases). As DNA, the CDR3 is TGTGCCAGCAGCTTAGTGGCGGGATCCTACAATGAGCAGTTCTTC. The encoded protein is CASSLVAGSYNEQFF. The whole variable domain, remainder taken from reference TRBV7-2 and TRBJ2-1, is GAGVSQSPSNKVTEKGKDVELRCDPISGHTALYWYRQSLGQGLEFLIYFQGNSAPDKSGLPSDRFSAERTGGSVSTLTIQRTQQEDSAVYLCASSLVAGSYNEQFFGPGTRLTVL.